This section outlines one TCR beta chain sequence together with its context. Its target is unknown. This sample was taken from a study of cytomegalovirus exposure and HLA in healthy donors. The study's findings and limits: In an earlier analysis, about 87% or about 30%: the productive usage of most TCR beta V segments. Reports credit the classifier with highly specific, highly sensitive diagnosis of cytomegalovirus status.

Researchers ran the PCR with 60 Vbeta and 13 Jbeta primers. Some clones are missing from TCRdb's copy, which holds only in-frame ones; the method was immunoSEQ multiplex PCR. The sample includes hundreds of thousands of clones, around 73% of them seen just once. Sequences were obtained from PBMCs. This clonotype was sampled from a male donor in good health and CMV-seronegative.

CDR3: CASSEATYSEQYF. As DNA, the CDR3 is TGTGCCAGCAGTGAAGCGACATATAGCGAGCAGTACTTC. J is TRBJ2-7 and V is TRBV6-1; no clear D. The germline V gene encodes CDR1 MNHNS and CDR2 SASEGT. The CDR3 covers 13 residues. Trimming removed 0 bases at V and 6 bases at J, with 9 bases between.